These 3 T cell receptor beta chains were sequenced from one sample in a study of spatial heterogeneity in lung cancer. As for time point: sample taken at primary tumor resection. TCRdb ran MiXCR on the 5' RACE reads and lists one entry per CDR3 protein. Of about 27,000 distinct CDR3 sequences listed, 7.1% are singletons. Findings and limits, study-wide: Counts of expanded alpha and beta TCRs within tumors tracked the tumor nonsynonymous mutation count.

The antigens of these receptors remain unknown. The material was lung tumor tissue, obtained at surgery. The receptor set was obtained from a male donor with early-stage non-small cell lung cancer.

This clonotype has at least ten counts. The chain links TRBV24-1 to TRBJ2-1; D is undetermined. Germline V lookup: CDR1 KGHDR, CDR2 SFDVKD. Trimming cost V 4 bases and J 3 bases, with 0 bases left between them. This CDR3 spans 11 amino acids. The CDR3, as DNA: TGTGCCACCAGTGACTACAATGAGCAGTTCTTC. Its protein is CATSDYNEQFF.

This clonotype was counted many times. The chain joins TRBV6-2 or TRBV6-3 to TRBJ2-1, with unresolved D. CDR1 is MNHEY and CDR2 is SVGEGT in the germline V gene. The CDR3 loop spans 13 amino acids. Trimming shortened V by 2 bases and J by 6 bases, and 8 bases separated the two germline ends. CDR3 sequence (DNA): TGTGCCAGCAGTTACGTGGGCCCCAATGAGCAGTTCTTC. Protein product: CASSYVGPNEQFF.

By proportion, this clonotype is medium-sized. The gene calls are TRBV20-1 and TRBJ2-1, with TRBD1 matching 9 bases. The CDR3 spans 15 residues. The V gene end was trimmed by 4 bases and the J gene end by 7 bases; junction bases not matched to a gene: 11. Germline values: CDR1 DFQATT, CDR2 SNEGSKA (reference sequence). The CDR3 sequence is CSANPGTGMLNEQFF. In nucleotides, the CDR3 is TGCAGTGCTAACCCCGGGACAGGGATGCTGAATGAGCAGTTCTTC.